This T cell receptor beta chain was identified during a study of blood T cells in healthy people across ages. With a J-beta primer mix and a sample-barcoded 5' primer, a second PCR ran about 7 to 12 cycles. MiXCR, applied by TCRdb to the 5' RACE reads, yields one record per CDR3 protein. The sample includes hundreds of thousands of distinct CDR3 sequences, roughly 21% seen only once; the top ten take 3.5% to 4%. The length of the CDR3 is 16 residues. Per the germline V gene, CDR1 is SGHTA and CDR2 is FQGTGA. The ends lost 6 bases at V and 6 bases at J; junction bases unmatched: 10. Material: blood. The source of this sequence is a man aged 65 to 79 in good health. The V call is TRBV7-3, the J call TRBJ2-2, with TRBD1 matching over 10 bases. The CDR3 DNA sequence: TGTGCCAGCAGATCTTCCGGGACAGGGGACCCCGGGGAGCTGTTTTTT. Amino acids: CASRSSGTGDPGELFF.